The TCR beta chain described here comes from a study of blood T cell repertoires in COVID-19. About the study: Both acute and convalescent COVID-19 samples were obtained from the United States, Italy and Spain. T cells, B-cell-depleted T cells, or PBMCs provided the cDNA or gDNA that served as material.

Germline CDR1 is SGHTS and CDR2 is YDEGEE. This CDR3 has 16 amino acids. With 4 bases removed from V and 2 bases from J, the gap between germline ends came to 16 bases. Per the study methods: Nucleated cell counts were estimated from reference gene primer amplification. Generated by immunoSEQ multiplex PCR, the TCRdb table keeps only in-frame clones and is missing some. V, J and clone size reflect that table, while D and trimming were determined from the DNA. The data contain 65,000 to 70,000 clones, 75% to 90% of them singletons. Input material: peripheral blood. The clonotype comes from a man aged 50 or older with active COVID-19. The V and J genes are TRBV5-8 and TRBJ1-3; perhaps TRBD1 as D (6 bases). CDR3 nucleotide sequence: TGTGCCAGCAGCATTTTTACAGGGCAGCCTGGAAACACCATATATTTT. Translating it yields CASSIFTGQPGNTIYF.